A selection of T cell receptor beta chains follows, all from one sample in a study of blood T cell repertoires in COVID-19. Libraries were prepared by immunoSEQ multiplex PCR; TCRdb keeps only in-frame clonotypes and omits some of them. The repertoire holds some 180,000 clones, with roughly four fifths as singletons. The sample was peripheral blood. The receptors here all came from a woman aged 40-49 years with COVID-19, enrolled during active disease. Both conserved end residues are part of each CDR3. D genes are given only for firm matches. Size is stated for part of the rows, as once, few or many counts, or as a class when the clone is expanded.

>.|TRBV14|TRBJ1-1|.
TGTGCCAGCAGCCTGACAGCACATACTGAAGCTTTCTTT
CASSLTAHTEAFF
>.|TRBV5-1|TRBJ2-5|.
TGCGCCAGCAGCTTGGGACAGAAACTACAAGAGACCCAGTACTTC
CASSLGQKLQETQYF
>.|TRBV30|TRBJ1-5|.
TGTGCCTGCGTAACAGGGACGACCCAGCATTTT
CACVTGTTQHF
>.|TRBV7-9|TRBJ2-1|.
TGTGCCAGCAGTTTGTCGAGTGAGCAGTTCTTC
CASSLSSEQFF
>TRBD1|TRBV13|TRBJ1-2|.
TGTGCCAGCAGCTCGGGACAGGGGGCGAAGGGCTACACCTTC
CASSSGQGAKGYTF
>.|TRBV7-9|TRBJ2-6|once
TGTGCCAGCAGCCGAATGGGAGCAGGTACTGGGGCCAACGTCCTGACTTTC
CASSRMGAGTGANVLTF
>TRBD2|TRBV9|TRBJ2-7|.
TGTGCCAGCAGCTCCGACGCGGGGGACGAGCAGTACTTC
CASSSDAGDEQYF
>TRBD1|TRBV11-3|TRBJ1-6|.
TGTGCCAGCGGATTGGCCGGGACAGCCTATAATTCACCCCTCCACTTT
CASGLAGTAYNSPLHF
>.|TRBV11-3|TRBJ1-2|.
TGTGCCAGCAGCCCTGTGGTAATAGGGGTTAACTATGGCTACACCTTC
CASSPVVIGVNYGYTF
>.|TRBV29-1|TRBJ1-1|.
TGCAGCGCCCGAAGTAGCACTGAAGCTTTCTTT
CSARSSTEAFF
>.|TRBV4-1|TRBJ1-2|.
TGCGCCAGCAGCCAAGTCATACTAGTCTATGGCTACACCTTC
CASSQVILVYGYTF
>.|TRBV10-3|TRBJ2-2|.
TGTGCCATCAGTGAGTCGTCCACCCGGGGGAACACCGGGGAGCTGTTTTTT
CAISESSTRGNTGELFF
>TRBD2|TRBV7-8|TRBJ2-3|.
TGTGCCAGCAGCATAGTGCTAGCGGCCACAGATACGCAGTATTTT
CASSIVLAATDTQYF
>TRBD2|TRBV7-3|TRBJ2-3|.
TGTGCCAGCAGCCCCCGGACTAGCGGGAGCCAGGGTACGCAGTATTTT
CASSPRTSGSQGTQYF
>.|TRBV19|TRBJ1-5|few
TGTGCCAGTAGTATGGGAGTCCGGAGTCAGCCCCAGCATTTT
CASSMGVRSQPQHF
>TRBD2|TRBV5-1|TRBJ2-1|.
TGCGCCAGCAGCTTGTTGCCCTCGGCGGGAGAAAAGTTCTTC
CASSLLPSAGEKFF
>.|TRBV12-3/TRBV12-4|TRBJ1-2|.
TGTGCCAGCAGCGATCCTCGAGACAGGCGAATTACCTTC
CASSDPRDRRITF
>TRBD2|TRBV19|TRBJ2-4|.
TGTGCCAGTAGTATAGATTCCCTAGCGGGAGCGTGGGCCAAAAACATTCAGTACTTC
CASSIDSLAGAWAKNIQYF
>TRBD1|TRBV23-1|TRBJ1-2|few
TGCGCCTGCACACAGGGGGTCTATGGCTACACCTTC
CACTQGVYGYTF
>.|TRBV13|TRBJ2-5|.
TGTGCCAGCAGCTTGGGGCGAGGACCAGAGACCCAGTACTTC
CASSLGRGPETQYF
>.|TRBV5-1|TRBJ2-6|many
TGCGCCAGCATGGGGAATACAGGGTCTGGGGCCAACGTCCTGACTTTC
CASMGNTGSGANVLTF
>.|TRBV6-2/TRBV6-3|TRBJ2-3|.
TGTGCCAGCAGTTACCCCGCGATAAGCACAGATACGCAGTATTTT
CASSYPAISTDTQYF
>.|TRBV24-1|TRBJ2-1|.
TGTGCCACCAGTGAGGCGGGTGGGAGCTCCTACAATGAGCAGTTCTTC
CATSEAGGSSYNEQFF
>.|TRBV27|TRBJ1-2|once
TGTGCCAGCAGCGGTAGCTATGGCTACACCTTC
CASSGSYGYTF
>.|TRBV12-3/TRBV12-4|TRBJ2-1|.
TGTGCCAGCAGTGGAGGCTCCTACAATGAGCAGTTCTTC
CASSGGSYNEQFF
>.|TRBV6-5|TRBJ1-1|many
TGTGCCAGCAGCCGCGACAGGAATGTAGCAGCTTTCTTT
CASSRDRNVAAFF
>TRBD1|TRBV7-9|TRBJ2-7|.
TGTGCCAGCAGCGGCCGGGACAGGCCCTCCTACGAGCAGTACTTC
CASSGRDRPSYEQYF
>TRBD1|TRBV10-2|TRBJ1-2|.
TGCGCCAGCGGCCCGGGCAGGGGGCTTTATGGCTACACCTTC
CASGPGRGLYGYTF
>.|TRBV5-4|TRBJ1-2|.
TGTGCCAGCAGCTCAAGCCACTTGCTCTATGGCTACACCTTC
CASSSSHLLYGYTF
>.|TRBV19|TRBJ2-5|.
TGTGCCAGTAGTATTCGAGGGCCGGAGACCCAGTACTTC
CASSIRGPETQYF
>TRBD2|TRBV7-2|TRBJ2-1|.
TGTGCCAGCAGCCCAGCTAGCGGTGAGCAGTTCTTC
CASSPASGEQFF
>.|TRBV28|TRBJ2-3|.
TGTGCCAGCAGTTTTGACAGGCATACGCAGTATTTT
CASSFDRHTQYF
>.|TRBV21-1|TRBJ2-1|.
TGTGCCAGCAGCAAAGCGCGGACTAGAGACAATGAGCAGTTCTTC
CASSKARTRDNEQFF
>.|TRBV6-5|TRBJ1-2|.
TGTGCCAGCGGGGCTGACGTTAACTATGGCTACACCTTC
CASGADVNYGYTF
>TRBD1|TRBV27|TRBJ2-7|.
TGTGCCAGCGGGGGACAGACCAACACCTACGAGCAGTACTTC
CASGGQTNTYEQYF